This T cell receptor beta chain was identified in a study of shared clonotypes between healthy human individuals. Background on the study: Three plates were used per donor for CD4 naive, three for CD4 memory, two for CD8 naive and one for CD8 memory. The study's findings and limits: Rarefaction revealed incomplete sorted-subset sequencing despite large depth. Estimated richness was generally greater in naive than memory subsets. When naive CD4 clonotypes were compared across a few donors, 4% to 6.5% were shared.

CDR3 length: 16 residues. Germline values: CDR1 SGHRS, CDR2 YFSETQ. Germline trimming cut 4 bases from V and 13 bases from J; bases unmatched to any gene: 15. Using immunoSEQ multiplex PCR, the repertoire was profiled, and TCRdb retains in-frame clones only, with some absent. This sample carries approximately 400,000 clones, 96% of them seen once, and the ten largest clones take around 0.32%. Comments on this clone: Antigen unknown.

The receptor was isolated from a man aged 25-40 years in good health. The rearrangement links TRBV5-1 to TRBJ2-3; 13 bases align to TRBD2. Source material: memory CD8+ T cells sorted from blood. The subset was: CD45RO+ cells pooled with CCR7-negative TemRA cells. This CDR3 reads CASSPRLAGGPDRKYF. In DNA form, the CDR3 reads TGCGCCAGCAGCCCGCGACTAGCGGGAGGACCCGATAGGAAGTATTTT.